This T cell receptor beta chain was recovered during a study of CD8 T cells in ankylosing spondylitis. Study-wide findings and caveats: Disease-linked clones bore a CD8+ phenotype and were relatively rare in peripheral blood. A TCR beta motif made of fewer than ten highly homologous variants seemed typical of ankylosing spondylitis blood. Researchers reportedly found disease-linked clones significantly enriched in matched ankylosing spondylitis synovial fluid.

This clonotype was picked up a small number of times. The target antigen is unknown. Quantitative 5'-RACE was performed with molecular barcodes, and it yielded the TCR beta libraries. TCRdb independently ran MiXCR on the 5' RACE reads; one entry per CDR3 protein. The sample lists about 130,000 distinct CDR3 sequences, 15% to 20% occurring once. Trimming shortened V by 5 bases and J by 8 bases, and 18 bases separated the two germline ends. The CDR3 spans 15 residues. In germline, CDR1 is MNHEY, CDR2 SMNVEV (reference sequence). Material for sequencing was blood, either unsorted or a sorted T cell fraction (not recorded which). This receptor was identified in a male donor with ankylosing spondylitis. The gene calls are TRBV27 and TRBJ2-2, with D possibly TRBD2 on 6 matching bases. CDR3: CASSPGVPGGGELFF. CDR3 nucleotides: TGTGCCAGCAGTCCCGGGGTCCCTGGAGGGGGGGAGCTGTTTTTT.